This T cell receptor beta chain appears in the sequencing data of a study of control samples from healthy donors and cancer patients. The method was immunoSEQ multiplex PCR; TCRdb's version includes in-frame clones alone and lacks a portion of them. The sample carries under 150,000 clones, around 88% recorded once. Per germline, CDR1 SGHTA and CDR2 FQGNSA. J gave up 3 bases and V 2 bases, and 13 bases lay outside the gene matches. This CDR3 comprises 18 residues. Sample: blood. The rearrangement uses TRBV7-2 and TRBJ2-3; 8 bases match TRBD2. The origin of this receptor is a man aged 40-50 years in good health. The CDR3 loop is CASSLRARAGVSTDTQYF. The CDR3 bases are TGTGCCAGCAGCTTAAGAGCTCGAGCGGGGGTTAGTACAGATACGCAGTATTTT.